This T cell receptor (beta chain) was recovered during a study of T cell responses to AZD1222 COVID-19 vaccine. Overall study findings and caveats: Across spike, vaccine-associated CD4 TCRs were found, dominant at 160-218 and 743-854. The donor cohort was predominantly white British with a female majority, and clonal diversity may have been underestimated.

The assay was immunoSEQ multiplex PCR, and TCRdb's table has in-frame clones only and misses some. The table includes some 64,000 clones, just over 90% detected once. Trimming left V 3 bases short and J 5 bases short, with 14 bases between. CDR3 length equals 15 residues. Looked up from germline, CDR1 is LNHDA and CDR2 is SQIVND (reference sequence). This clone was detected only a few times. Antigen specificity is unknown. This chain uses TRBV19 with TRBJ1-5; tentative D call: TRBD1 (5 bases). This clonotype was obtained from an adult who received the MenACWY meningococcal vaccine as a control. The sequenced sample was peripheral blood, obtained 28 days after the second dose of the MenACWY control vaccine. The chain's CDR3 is CASSMERGADQPQHF. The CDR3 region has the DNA TGTGCCAGTAGTATGGAAAGGGGCGCGGATCAGCCCCAGCATTTT.